This T cell receptor (beta chain) was observed in a study of blood T cell repertoires in COVID-19. The overall study: Sample material is recorded as cDNA or gDNA derived from T cells, B-cell-depleted T cells, or PBMCs.

V dropped 1 base and J dropped 0 bases, with 18 bases sitting between them. The CDR3 consists of 17 residues. Germline V CDR1 and CDR2: GTSNPN, SVGIG (reference sequence). Profiled with immunoSEQ multiplex PCR; TCRdb holds only in-frame clones, not every one. The sample has about 49,000 clones, about 83% seen once; the top ten hold roughly 1.5%. This chain links TRBV30 with TRBJ1-2; D possibly corresponds to TRBD1 (5 bases). This receptor was identified in a man aged 45-65 years with acute or convalescent COVID-19. Sequencing was carried out using peripheral blood. Written as DNA, the CDR3 is TGTGCCTGGAGTGGCCTAAGGCGAGTGACAGCTAACTATGGCTACACCTTC. This translates into CAWSGLRRVTANYGYTF. Looking up the rest from reference TRBV30 and TRBJ1-2 gives the full variable domain: SQTIHQWPATLVQPVGSPLSLECTVEGTSNPNLYWYRQAAGRGLQLLFYSVGIGQISSEVPQNLSASRPQDRQFILSSKKLLLSDSGFYLCAWSGLRRVTANYGYTFGSGTRLTVV.